These 7 T cell receptor beta chains share one sample of origin, sequenced in a study of blood T cell repertoires in COVID-19. Profiling relied on immunoSEQ multiplex PCR, and the TCRdb table lists in-frame clones only, not all of them. The data contain 250,000 to 300,000 clones, 88% of them singletons. Sequencing was carried out using peripheral blood. Source of these receptors: a woman aged 25 to 45 with COVID-19, enrolled during active disease.

The DNA of the CDR3 is TGTGCCAGCAGGAGGACTAGCGGGAGTGGTATCTACAATGAGCAGTTCTTC. Its protein is CASRRTSGSGIYNEQFF. The rearrangement joins TRBV14 to TRBJ2-1; TRBD2 matches 13 bases. Germline V lookup: CDR1 SGHDN, CDR2 FVKESK. The CDR3 sequence is 17 residues long. Losses at the gene ends were 6 bases for V and 3 bases for J; bases not matched to a gene: 8.

This chain connects TRBV6-6 to TRBJ2-2; D gene ambiguous. Deletions cut 2 bases from V and 3 bases from J, with 4 bases between. The CDR3 is 13 residues long. Looked up from germline, CDR1 is MNHNY and CDR2 is SVGAGI (reference sequence). The CDR3 loop is CASSYRDTGELFF. The CDR3 DNA reads as TGTGCCAGCAGTTACCGGGACACCGGGGAGCTGTTTTTT.

V gene TRBV5-5 combines with J gene TRBJ1-1; D is unclear. The CDR3 is made up of 15 amino acids. V was cut by 0 bases and J by 0 bases, with 9 bases left in between. Per the germline V gene, CDR1 is SGHKS and CDR2 is YYEKEE (reference sequence). The CDR3 region is CASSLVAVMNTEAFF. The CDR3 bases are TGTGCCAGCAGCTTGGTGGCAGTGATGAACACTGAAGCTTTCTTT.

The chain carries TRBV5-6 and TRBJ2-7, with TRBD1 matching over 9 bases. V gave up 5 bases and J gave up 7 bases; unmatched junction bases: 13. The CDR3 extends over 15 amino acids. The V gene's germline CDR1 is SGHDT and CDR2 YYEEEE. CDR3 nucleotides: TGTGCCAGCAGTTTCCCCCGACAGGGGGGTTGGGAGCAGTACTTC. Translated, it gives CASSFPRQGGWEQYF.

The rearrangement uses TRBV5-6 and TRBJ2-7; possibly TRBD1 for D (6 bases). The CDR3 totals 13 residues. Germline loops: CDR1 SGHDT, CDR2 YYEEEE. The V end was cut by 2 bases, the J end by 3 bases, with 9 bases between. CDR3 residues: CASSFARGYEQYF. The CDR3 region has the DNA TGTGCCAGCAGCTTTGCCAGGGGCTACGAGCAGTACTTC.

The V gene is TRBV29-1, the J gene TRBJ1-2; 9 bases match TRBD1. CDR3 length: 13 amino acids. J was trimmed by 7 bases and V by 1 base; bases with no gene match: 4. The germline V gene has CDR1 SQVTM and CDR2 ANQGSEA. The CDR3 region has the DNA TGCAGCGTTGAAGGGGGACAGGGAAGTGGCTACACCTTC. Translating it yields CSVEGGQGSGYTF.

CDR3 bases: TGTGCCAGTAGTGCGACAGGGGTGAGGGGGTTGACTGAAGCTTTCTTT. Protein product: CASSATGVRGLTEAFF. This sequence joins TRBV19 and TRBJ1-1; TRBD1 aligns across 8 bases. This CDR3 has 16 amino acids. The J segment lost 5 bases and the V segment lost 5 bases, leaving 13 bases of the junction unmatched. CDR1 is LNHDA and CDR2 is SQIVND in the germline V gene (reference sequence).